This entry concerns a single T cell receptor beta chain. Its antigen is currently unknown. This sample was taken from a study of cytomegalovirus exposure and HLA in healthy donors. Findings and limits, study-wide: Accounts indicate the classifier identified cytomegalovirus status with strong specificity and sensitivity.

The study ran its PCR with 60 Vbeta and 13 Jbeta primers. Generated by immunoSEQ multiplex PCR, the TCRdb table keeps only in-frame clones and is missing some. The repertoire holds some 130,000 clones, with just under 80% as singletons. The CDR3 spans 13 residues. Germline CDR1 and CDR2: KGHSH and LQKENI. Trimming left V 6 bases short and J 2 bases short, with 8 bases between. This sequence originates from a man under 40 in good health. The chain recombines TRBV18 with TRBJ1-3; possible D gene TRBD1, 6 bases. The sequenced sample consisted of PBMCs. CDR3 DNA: TGTGCCAGCTCGCAGGGGACTGGAAACACCATATATTTT. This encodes CASSQGTGNTIYF.